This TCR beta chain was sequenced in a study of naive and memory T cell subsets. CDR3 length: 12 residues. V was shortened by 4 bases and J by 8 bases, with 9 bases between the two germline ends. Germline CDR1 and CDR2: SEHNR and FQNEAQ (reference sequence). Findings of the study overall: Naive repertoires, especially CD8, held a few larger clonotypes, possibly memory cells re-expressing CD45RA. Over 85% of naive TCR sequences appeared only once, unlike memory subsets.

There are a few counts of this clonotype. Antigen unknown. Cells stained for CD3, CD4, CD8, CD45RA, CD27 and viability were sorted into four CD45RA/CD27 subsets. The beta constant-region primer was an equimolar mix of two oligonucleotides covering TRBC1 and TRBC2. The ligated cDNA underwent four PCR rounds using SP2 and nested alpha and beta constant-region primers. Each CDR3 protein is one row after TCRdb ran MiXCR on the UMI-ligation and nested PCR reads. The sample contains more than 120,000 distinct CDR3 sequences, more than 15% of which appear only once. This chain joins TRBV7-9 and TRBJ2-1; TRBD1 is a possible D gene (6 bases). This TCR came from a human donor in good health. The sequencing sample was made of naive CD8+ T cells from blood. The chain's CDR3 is CASSWTEDEQFF. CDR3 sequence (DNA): TGTGCCAGCAGCTGGACAGAAGATGAGCAGTTCTTC.